These T cell receptor beta chains were read from a single sample in a study of CD4 T cells in relation to SARS-CoV-2 and coronaviruses. Assay: immunoSEQ multiplex PCR; the TCRdb copy retains only in-frame clones and omits some. The sample lists about 65,000 clones, 75% to 90% occurring once. The sample taken for sequencing was memory CD4+ T cells from PBMCs. The receptors shown here come from a human donor in good health. The CDR3 runs from the conserved cysteine through the conserved F or W. The D gene is left open where the match is weak. Clone size appears in some rows only: once, few, many, or a class for an expanded clone.

d_call clone_size j_call v_call cdr3_aa cdr3_nt
. . TRBJ1-2 TRBV12-3/TRBV12-4 CASKPPLGGYTF TGTGCCAGCAAGCCCCCTTTAGGGGGCTACACCTTC
. . TRBJ1-1 TRBV9 CASSVLVGTEAFF TGTGCCAGCAGCGTATTAGTGGGCACTGAAGCTTTCTTT
. few TRBJ2-3 TRBV11-3 CASSLGQAPDTQYF TGTGCCAGCAGCTTAGGGCAGGCCCCAGATACGCAGTATTTT
. . TRBJ2-1 TRBV11-3 CASSLRAGNNNEQFF TGTGCCAGCAGCTTACGGGCGGGAAATAACAATGAGCAGTTCTTC
. . TRBJ2-7 TRBV28 CASSPPRAGIYEQYF TGTGCCAGCAGTCCACCACGGGCAGGGATCTACGAGCAGTACTTC
. . TRBJ1-3 TRBV5-1 CASSLGGSSGNTIYF TGCGCCAGCAGCTTGGGTGGGAGCTCTGGAAACACCATATATTTT
. . TRBJ2-7 TRBV7-7 CASSLDRQSYEQYF TGTGCCAGCAGCTTAGATAGACAGTCCTACGAGCAGTACTTC
. . TRBJ2-2 TRBV5-1 CASNGGPNTGELFF TGCGCCAGCAATGGGGGGCCGAACACCGGGGAGCTGTTTTTT
TRBD1 . TRBJ1-2 TRBV3-1/TRBV3-2 CASSPDRGYGYTF TGTGCCAGCAGCCCAGACAGGGGCTATGGCTACACCTTC
TRBD1 . TRBJ1-2 TRBV6-6 CASSPGGNYGYTF TGTGCCAGCAGTCCAGGGGGGAACTATGGCTACACCTTC
. . TRBJ2-7 TRBV27 CASSVHPYEQYF TGTGCCAGCAGCGTCCATCCCTACGAGCAGTACTTC
. . TRBJ2-1 TRBV5-1 CASSRGGAYNEQFF TGCGCCAGCAGTCGAGGCGGGGCGTACAATGAGCAGTTCTTC
. . TRBJ1-4 TRBV6-9 CASSYSGVTNEKLFF TGTGCCAGCAGTTATTCAGGGGTAACCAATGAAAAACTGTTTTTT
. once TRBJ2-7 TRBV2 CASRSEGWEQYF TGTGCCAGTCGCTCGGAGGGGTGGGAGCAGTACTTC
. . TRBJ2-5 TRBV3-1/TRBV3-2 CASSQQGGETQYF TGTGCCAGCAGCCAACAGGGAGGAGAGACCCAGTACTTC
. . TRBJ1-2 TRBV18 CASSPDSSGYTF TGTGCCAGCTCACCGGACAGTTCTGGCTACACCTTC
. once TRBJ1-2 TRBV12-5 CATRPADGYTF TGTGCTACCCGCCCTGCTGACGGCTACACCTTC
. . TRBJ2-6 TRBV19 CASSIRSGANVLTF TGTGCCAGTAGTATACGCTCTGGGGCCAACGTCCTGACTTTC
TRBD2 . TRBJ2-3 TRBV7-3 CASSLQSSSGGAPDTQYF TGTGCCAGCAGCCTCCAATCCTCTAGCGGGGGGGCCCCAGATACGCAGTATTTT
. . TRBJ2-7 TRBV29-1 CSVGKGGGEQYF TGCAGCGTTGGGAAAGGGGGTGGCGAGCAGTACTTC
. . TRBJ1-5 TRBV18 CASSPPNQPQHF TGTGCCAGCTCACCGCCGAATCAGCCCCAGCATTTT
TRBD2 . TRBJ2-2 TRBV2 CASSDLAGVNGGELFF TGTGCCAGCAGTGATCTAGCGGGAGTTAATGGCGGGGAGCTGTTTTTT
. . TRBJ1-2 TRBV5-5 CASSLQQDFNYGYTF TGTGCCAGCAGCTTGCAGCAGGACTTTAACTATGGCTACACCTTC
TRBD1 few TRBJ1-2 TRBV6-6 CASSRGQGGGYTF TGTGCCAGCAGCCGCGGACAGGGAGGCGGCTACACCTTC
. . TRBJ2-7 TRBV7-2 CASSKGGGRLPYEQYF TGTGCCAGCAGCAAGGGGGGGGGCCGACTCCCCTACGAGCAGTACTTC
. . TRBJ2-5 TRBV4-3 CASSRTTGAQETQYF TGCGCCAGCAGCCGAACGACAGGCGCCCAAGAGACCCAGTACTTC
TRBD2 . TRBJ2-5 TRBV27 CASSPLSGRSTLETQYF TGTGCCAGCAGTCCCCTTAGCGGGAGAAGCACGTTGGAGACCCAGTACTTC
. . TRBJ2-5 TRBV6-2/TRBV6-3 CASSYTMTGGTQYF TGTGCCAGCAGTTACACCATGACCGGCGGGACCCAGTACTTC
. . TRBJ2-1 TRBV5-1 CASSLDNPGVNNEQFF TGCGCCAGCAGCCTAGACAACCCTGGGGTCAACAATGAGCAGTTCTTC
. . TRBJ2-1 TRBV6-5 CASRSGGSYNEQFF TGTGCCAGCAGATCTGGGGGTAGTTACAATGAGCAGTTCTTC
. . TRBJ1-5 TRBV3-1/TRBV3-2 CASSQAPGSSPQHF TGTGCCAGCAGCCAAGCCCCCGGCAGTAGCCCCCAGCATTTT
TRBD2 . TRBJ2-3 TRBV11-3 CASSLGSGSRTDTQYF TGTGCCAGCAGCTTAGGCAGCGGGAGTAGGACAGATACGCAGTATTTT
. . TRBJ2-7 TRBV5-1 CASSIGRGDEQYF TGCGCCAGCAGCATCGGTAGGGGAGACGAGCAGTACTTC
. . TRBJ2-7 TRBV20-1 CSASVQGRIGYEQYF TGCAGTGCTAGTGTGCAGGGGCGCATCGGCTACGAGCAGTACTTC